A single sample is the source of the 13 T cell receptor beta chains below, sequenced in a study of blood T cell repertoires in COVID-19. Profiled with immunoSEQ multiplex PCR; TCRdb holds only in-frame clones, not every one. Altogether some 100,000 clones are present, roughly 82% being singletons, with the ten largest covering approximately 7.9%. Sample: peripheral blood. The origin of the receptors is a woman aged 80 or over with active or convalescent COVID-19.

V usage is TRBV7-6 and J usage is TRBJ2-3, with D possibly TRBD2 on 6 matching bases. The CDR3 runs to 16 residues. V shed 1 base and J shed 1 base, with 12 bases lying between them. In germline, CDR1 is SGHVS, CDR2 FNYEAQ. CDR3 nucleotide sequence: TGTGCCAGCAGCTTAGTACCGGGAGTGCGCACAGATACGCAGTATTTT. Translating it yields CASSLVPGVRTDTQYF.

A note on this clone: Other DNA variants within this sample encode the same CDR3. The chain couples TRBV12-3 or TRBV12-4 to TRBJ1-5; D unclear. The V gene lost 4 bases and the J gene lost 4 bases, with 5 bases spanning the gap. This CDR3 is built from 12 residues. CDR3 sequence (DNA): TGTGCCAGCAGTTCGGGTAATCAGCCCCAGCATTTT. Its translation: CASSSGNQPQHF.

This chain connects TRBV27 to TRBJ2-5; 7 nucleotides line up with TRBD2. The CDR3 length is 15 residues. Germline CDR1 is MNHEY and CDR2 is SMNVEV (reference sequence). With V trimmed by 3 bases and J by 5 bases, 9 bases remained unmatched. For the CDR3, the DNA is TGTGCCAGCAGTTTTGAGGGAGGGCCCCGGGAGACCCAGTACTTC. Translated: CASSFEGGPRETQYF.

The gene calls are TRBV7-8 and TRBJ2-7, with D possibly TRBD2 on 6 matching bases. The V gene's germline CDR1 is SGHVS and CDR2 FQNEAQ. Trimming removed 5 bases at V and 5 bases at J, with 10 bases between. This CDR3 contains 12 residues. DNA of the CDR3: TGTGCCAGCAGCCCGACGGGGGACGAGCAGTACTTC. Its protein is CASSPTGDEQYF.

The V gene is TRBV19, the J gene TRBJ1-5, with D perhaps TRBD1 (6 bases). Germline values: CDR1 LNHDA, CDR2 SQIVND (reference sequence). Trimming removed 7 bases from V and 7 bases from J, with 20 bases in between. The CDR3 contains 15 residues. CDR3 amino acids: CASKFRDTQWQPQHF. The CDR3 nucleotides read TGTGCCAGTAAATTCCGGGACACCCAATGGCAGCCCCAGCATTTT.

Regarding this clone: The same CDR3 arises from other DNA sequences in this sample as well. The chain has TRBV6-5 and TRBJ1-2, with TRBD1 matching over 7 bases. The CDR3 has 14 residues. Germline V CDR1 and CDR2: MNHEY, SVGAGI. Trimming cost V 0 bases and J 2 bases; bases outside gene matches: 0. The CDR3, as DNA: TGTGCCAGCAGTTACTCACAGGGGAACTATGGCTACACCTTC. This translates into CASSYSQGNYGYTF.

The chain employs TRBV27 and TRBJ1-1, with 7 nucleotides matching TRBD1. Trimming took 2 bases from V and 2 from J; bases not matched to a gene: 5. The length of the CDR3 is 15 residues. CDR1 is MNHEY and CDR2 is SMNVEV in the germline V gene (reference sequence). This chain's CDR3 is CASSLTGQVNTEAFF. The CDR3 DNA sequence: TGTGCCAGCAGTTTAACCGGACAGGTTAACACTGAAGCTTTCTTT.

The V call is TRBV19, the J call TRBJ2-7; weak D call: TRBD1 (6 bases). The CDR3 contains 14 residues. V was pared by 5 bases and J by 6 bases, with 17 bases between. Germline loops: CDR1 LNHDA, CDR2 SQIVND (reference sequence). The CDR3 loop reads CASSSQTGPIEQYF. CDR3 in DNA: TGTGCCAGTAGTTCGCAGACAGGCCCGATCGAGCAGTACTTC.

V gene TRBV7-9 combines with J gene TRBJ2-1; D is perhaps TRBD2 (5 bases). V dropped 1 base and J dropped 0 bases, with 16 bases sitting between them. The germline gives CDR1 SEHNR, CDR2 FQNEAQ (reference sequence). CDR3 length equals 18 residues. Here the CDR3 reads CASSLVVSVPSSYNEQFF. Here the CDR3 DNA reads TGTGCCAGCAGCTTAGTCGTTAGCGTGCCGAGCTCCTACAATGAGCAGTTCTTC.

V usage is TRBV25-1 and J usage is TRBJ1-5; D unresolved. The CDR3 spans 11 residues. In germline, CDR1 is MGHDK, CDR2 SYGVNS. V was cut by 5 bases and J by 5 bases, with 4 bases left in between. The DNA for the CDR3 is TGTGCCAGCAGTTATTATCAGCCCCAGCATTTT. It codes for CASSYYQPQHF.

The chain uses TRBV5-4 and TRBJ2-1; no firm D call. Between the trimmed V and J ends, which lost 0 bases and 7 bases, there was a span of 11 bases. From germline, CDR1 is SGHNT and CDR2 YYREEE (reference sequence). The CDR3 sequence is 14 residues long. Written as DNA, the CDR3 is TGTGCCAGCAGCTTGGCCAAGAGGCGGAATGAGCAGTTCTTC. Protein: CASSLAKRRNEQFF.

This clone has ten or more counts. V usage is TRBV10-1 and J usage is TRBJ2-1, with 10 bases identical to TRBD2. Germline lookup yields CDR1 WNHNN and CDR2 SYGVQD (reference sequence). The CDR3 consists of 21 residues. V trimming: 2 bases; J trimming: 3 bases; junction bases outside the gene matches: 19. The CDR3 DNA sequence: TGCGCCAGCAGTGAGCTTCAGGGGGCTAGCGGGAGCCTCTTAAACTACAATGAGCAGTTCTTC. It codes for CASSELQGASGSLLNYNEQFF.

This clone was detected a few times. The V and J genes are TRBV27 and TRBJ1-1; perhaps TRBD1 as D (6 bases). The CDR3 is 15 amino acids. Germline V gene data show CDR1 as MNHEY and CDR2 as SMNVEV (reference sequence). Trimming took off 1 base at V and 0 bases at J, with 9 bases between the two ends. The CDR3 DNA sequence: TGTGCCAGCAGTTTATTGGGGACACTGAACACTGAAGCTTTCTTT. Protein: CASSLLGTLNTEAFF.